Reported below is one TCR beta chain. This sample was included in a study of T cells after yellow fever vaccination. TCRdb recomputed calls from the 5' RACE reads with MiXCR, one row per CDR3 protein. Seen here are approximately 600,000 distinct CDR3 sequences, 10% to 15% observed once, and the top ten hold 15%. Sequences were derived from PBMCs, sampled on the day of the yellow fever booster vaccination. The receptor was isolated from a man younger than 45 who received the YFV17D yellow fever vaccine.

As DNA, the CDR3 is TGTGCCACCGGGACTAGCGGGAAAACAGATACGCAGTATTTT. It translates to CATGTSGKTDTQYF. This chain links TRBV5-4 with TRBJ2-3; TRBD2 matches at 13 bases. J lost 3 bases, V lost 9 bases, and 4 bases had no gene match. Germline V lookup: CDR1 SGHNT, CDR2 YYREEE (reference sequence). The CDR3 has 14 amino acids.